This T cell receptor (beta chain) originates from a study of T cells in Graves' hyperthyroidism and ophthalmopathy. The CDR3 spans 14 residues. V lost 6 bases to trimming and J lost 4 bases, with 15 bases between them. CDR1 and CDR2 (germline): MNHEY, SVGEGT. RNA transcripts were the template for amplifying TCR beta CDR3 regions. First-round RT-PCR with HTBI primers amplified the TCR CDR3 region. Each CDR3 protein is one row after TCRdb ran MiXCR on the multiplex PCR reads. The table records under 650,000 distinct CDR3 sequences, about 16% of them present only once. This clonotype was observed many times.

Source material: blood. The chain combines TRBV6-2 or TRBV6-3 with TRBJ1-1, with D possibly TRBD1 on 6 matching bases. This clonotype was obtained from a woman aged 30 to 39 with Graves' hyperthyroidism. The CDR3 DNA reads as TGTGCCAGCAGACCACAGGGAAGTCGCACTGAAGCTTTCTTT. Its protein product is CASRPQGSRTEAFF.